The 2 T cell receptor beta chains listed next were all sequenced from one sample in a study of Tregs in tolerant kidney transplant recipients. These receptors have no identified antigens. Sequenced by immunoSEQ multiplex PCR; TCRdb stores in-frame clones only, minus some. The data contain tens of thousands of clones, nearly 97% of them singletons. The sample consisted of Tregs from blood cultured with allogeneic cells. Every receptor here comes from a human donor in good health.

This clone appeared a few times. The genes are TRBV25-1 and TRBJ1-1, with TRBD1 matching 9 bases. The CDR3 loop spans 13 amino acids. Germline CDR1 reads MGHDK; CDR2 reads SYGVNS. Trimming at V came to 6 bases and at J to 8 bases, leaving 7 bases not matched to a gene. CDR3 sequence reads: CASRGQGDSEAFF. CDR3 bases: TGTGCCAGCAGGGGACAGGGCGACTCCGAAGCTTTCTTT.

The chain employs TRBV5-1 and TRBJ2-2; 8 nucleotides line up with TRBD1. CDR1 is SGHRS and CDR2 is YFSETQ in the germline V gene. The ends lost 2 bases at V and 1 base at J; junction bases unmatched: 7. This CDR3 region has 17 residues. CDR3 protein: CASSFHTGTGNTGELFF. The CDR3 DNA follows: TGCGCCAGCAGCTTCCACACCGGGACAGGGAACACCGGGGAGCTGTTTTTT.